At least ten counts were recorded for the clone carrying this TCR beta chain. Time point in this sample: patch test 2, 6 weeks after DPC sensitization. Noted treatment: therapeutic diphenylcyclopropenone sensitization with weekly scalp DPC. The CDR3 extends over 16 amino acids. Germline-derived CDR1 and CDR2 are SNHLY and FYNNEI. Deletions cut 4 bases from V and 10 bases from J, with 20 bases between. The data are from a study of human T cells and chemical hapten exposure. TCRdb re-called the RACE reads through MiXCR, storing one row per CDR3 protein. The sample contains approximately 350,000 distinct CDR3 sequences, roughly 6.3% of which appear only once.

The V and J genes are TRBV2 and TRBJ1-6; perhaps TRBD1 as D (5 bases). The sequence was obtained from a woman aged 18-29 years with alopecia areata. Some clones in this sample may be carry-over from other donors' samples. This material consisted of whole blood, taken in connection with sensitization to the hapten diphenylcyclopropenone (DPC). The CDR3 bases are TGTGCCAGCAGTGCTTACCACCGGCTCCGGGGGTCACCCCTCCACTTT. Protein: CASSAYHRLRGSPLHF.